The T cell receptor beta chain under discussion was sequenced for a study of blood T cells in healthy people across ages. The CDR3 sequence is 17 residues long. Trimming shortened V by 4 bases and J by 4 bases, and 19 bases separated the two germline ends. From germline, CDR1 is KGHDR and CDR2 SFDVKD. Points from the study as a whole: Age brought a roughly linear fall in TCR beta diversity measured per million T cells. The study could not conclusively compare naive and antigen-experienced cells, given its unsorted PBMCs.

Worth noting for this clonotype: What it binds is not known.

A J-beta primer mix and a sample-barcoded 5' primer were used in a second PCR of about 7 to 12 cycles. Unique molecular identifiers of 12 random nucleotides labeled each cDNA. Each single sample gave us at least 3 million CDR3-containing paired-end reads. In TCRdb, the 5' RACE reads were re-called with MiXCR into one record per CDR3 protein. This table holds around 500,000 distinct CDR3 sequences, roughly 48% found once. This sequence joins TRBV24-1 and TRBJ2-1, with D perhaps matching TRBD1 (5 bases). The receptor comes from an elderly man in good health. The sequencing sample was made of blood. The CDR3 is CATSDPLTGASYNEQFF. The CDR3 DNA reads TGTGCCACCAGTGACCCCCTGACTGGGGCTTCATACAATGAGCAGTTCTTC.